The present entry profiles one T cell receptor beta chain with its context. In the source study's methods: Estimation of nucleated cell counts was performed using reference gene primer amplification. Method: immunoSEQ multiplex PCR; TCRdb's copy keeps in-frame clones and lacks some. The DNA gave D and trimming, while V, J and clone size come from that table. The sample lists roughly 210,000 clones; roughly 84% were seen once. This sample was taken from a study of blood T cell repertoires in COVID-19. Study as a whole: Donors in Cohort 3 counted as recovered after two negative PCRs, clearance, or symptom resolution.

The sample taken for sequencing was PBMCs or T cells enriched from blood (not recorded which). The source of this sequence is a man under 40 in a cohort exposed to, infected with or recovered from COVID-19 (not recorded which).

CDR3 DNA sequence: TGCGCCAGTAATAGCGGGAGCCATACAGATACGCAGTATTTT. This translates into CASNSGSHTDTQYF. The genes are TRBV5-1 and TRBJ2-3; 9 nucleotides align to TRBD2. Losses at the gene ends were 8 bases for V and 3 bases for J; bases not matched to a gene: 7. The length of the CDR3 is 14 residues. The germline V gene has CDR1 SGHRS and CDR2 YFSETQ.